These 13 T cell receptor beta chains came from one sample sequenced in a study of brain T cells in children with intractable seizures (dated by TCRdb to about 2021). Read against the paper, the sample's time point label means: resected brain tissue, or blood drawn just prior to surgery. Library preparation was by the immunoSEQ multiplex PCR assay. The source is immuneACCESS, and TCRdb retained only in-frame sequences with V and J called. Part of the clones is not carried over; for the studies checked, unresolved V genes explain less than half of this, and the remainder is unexplained. A total of tens of thousands of clones appear in this sample, roughly 94% of them only once. The ten biggest clones cover approximately 6.5% of the sample. The sample here was peripheral blood, taken at surgery. These receptors all come from a boy under 18 with focal cortical dysplasia and intractable seizures.

This chain joins TRBV6-5 and TRBJ2-2, with 7 bases matching TRBD1. This CDR3 contains 15 residues. The V and J ends lost 0 bases and 5 bases, in that order; junction bases with no gene match: 3. Germline-derived CDR1 and CDR2 are MNHEY and SVGAGI. The CDR3 coding sequence is TGTGCCAGCAGTTACTCGACAGGGAATACCGGGGAGCTGTTTTTT. This gives the protein CASSYSTGNTGELFF.

The J gene is TRBJ2-2, the V gene TRBV11-3; tentatively, D is TRBD1 or TRBD2 (5 bases each). There are 13 residues in the CDR3. Germline V gives CDR1 SGHNT, CDR2 YENEEA. V shed 1 base and J shed 6 bases, with 6 bases lying between them. The CDR3 nucleotides are TGTGCCAGCAGCTTAGGGGACGCCGGGGAGCTGTTTTTT. Amino acids: CASSLGDAGELFF.

The chain carries TRBV27 and TRBJ1-1; a weak D match, TRBD1 (5 bases). Per the germline V gene, CDR1 is MNHEY and CDR2 is SMNVEV (reference sequence). The CDR3 is 18 residues long. The V end lost 2 bases, the J end lost 0 bases, and 19 bases lay between the germline ends. The CDR3 bases are TGTGCCAGCAGTTTAATAGCGGTGTCGGGGCCACTGAACACTGAAGCTTTCTTT. Translation: CASSLIAVSGPLNTEAFF.

In its sample, this clone was seen once. This chain links TRBV6-5 with TRBJ2-7; 8 bases map to TRBD1. The germline V gene encodes CDR1 MNHEY and CDR2 SVGAGI. V lost 0 bases and J lost 6; bases outside the gene matches: 4. This CDR3 has 14 amino acids. CDR3 coding DNA: TGTGCCAGCAGTTACTCGGACAGGGCGAGCGAGCAGTACGTC. Translation gives CASSYSDRASEQYV.

This sequence joins TRBV2 and TRBJ2-1, with 9 bases that match TRBD1. CDR1 SNHLY and CDR2 FYNNEI come from the germline V gene. J lost 1 base, V lost 1 base, and 2 bases had no gene match. The CDR3 is 16 amino acids. The CDR3 spells CASSEGQGGSYNEQFF. CDR3 bases: TGTGCCAGCAGTGAAGGACAGGGGGGATCCTACAATGAGCAGTTCTTC.

This chain connects TRBV5-4 to TRBJ2-7; tentatively, D is TRBD1 (6 bases). The CDR3 is 15 residues long. The ends were cut back, 4 bases at V and 3 bases at J, with 17 bases in the middle. CDR1 is SGHNT, CDR2 YYREEE, per germline (reference sequence). CDR3 in DNA: TGTGCCAGCAGCCGATCCCAGTGGGACAACTACGAGCAGTACTTC. Amino acid sequence: CASSRSQWDNYEQYF.

This clone was seen only a few times. The chain couples TRBV7-3 to TRBJ1-1; D remains ambiguous. The V end was cut by 1 base, the J end by 5 bases, with 23 bases between. This CDR3 is built from 18 residues. Per the germline V gene, CDR1 is SGHTA and CDR2 is FQGTGA. CDR3 DNA sequence: TGTGCCAGCAGCTTAAGGGCCCCAAAGATGGGTGTGTTAACTGAAGCTTTCTTT. Residues: CASSLRAPKMGVLTEAFF. Together with reference TRBV7-3 and TRBJ1-1, the CDR3 gives the full variable domain: GAGVSQTPSNKVTEKGKYVELRCDPISGHTALYWYRQSLGQGPEFLIYFQGTGAADDSGLPNDRFFAVRPEGSVSTLKIQRTERGDSAVYLCASSLRAPKMGVLTEAFFGQGTRLTVV.

The chain joins TRBV7-3 to TRBJ2-1, with D possibly called TRBD1 or TRBD2 (5 bases each). This CDR3 comprises 16 residues. The germline gives CDR1 SGHTA, CDR2 FQGTGA. Trimming left V 5 bases short and J 3 bases short, with 17 bases between. CDR3 region: CASSPSGTLLYNEQFF. CDR3 bases: TGTGCCAGCAGCCCCTCCGGGACCCTGCTCTACAATGAGCAGTTCTTC. Using reference TRBV7-3 and TRBJ2-1 for the parts outside the CDR3, the full variable domain is GAGVSQTPSNKVTEKGKYVELRCDPISGHTALYWYRQSLGQGPEFLIYFQGTGAADDSGLPNDRFFAVRPEGSVSTLKIQRTERGDSAVYLCASSPSGTLLYNEQFFGPGTRLTVL.

The chain links TRBV11-3 to TRBJ2-2; D is ambiguous. CDR3 size: 14 residues. Germline-derived CDR1 and CDR2 are SGHNT and YENEEA. V was trimmed by 4 bases and J by 5 bases, leaving 11 bases between them. The CDR3 DNA reads TGTGCCAGCAGCTCGGGCTTTGGAACCGGGGAGCTGTTTTTT. This gives the protein CASSSGFGTGELFF.

The V gene is TRBV12-3 or TRBV12-4, the J gene TRBJ2-1; D is possibly TRBD2 (6 bases). With 3 bases removed from V and 3 bases from J, the gap between germline ends came to 6 bases. The CDR3 runs to 13 residues. The DNA for the CDR3 is TGTGCCAGCAGTTTGGGACTCTACAATGAGCAGTTCTTC. It translates to CASSLGLYNEQFF.

This rearrangement joins TRBV6-5 to TRBJ1-4, with D possibly matching TRBD1 (5 bases). This CDR3 spans 14 amino acids. CDR1 and CDR2 from the germline V gene are MNHEY and SVGAGI. V shed 7 bases and J shed 6 bases, with 15 bases lying between them. Here the CDR3 DNA reads TGTGCCAGCACCTTGGGGGTTTCGTATGAAAAACTGTTTTTT. It specifies CASTLGVSYEKLFF.

The J gene is TRBJ2-1, the V gene TRBV13; TRBD2 agrees at 8 bases. V dropped 2 bases and J dropped 10; count of bases not matched to a gene: 7. The V gene's germline CDR1 is PRHDT and CDR2 FYEKMQ (reference sequence). The length of the CDR3 is 14 residues. The chain's CDR3 is CASSLRRGAGEQFF. As DNA, the CDR3 is TGTGCCAGCAGCTTAAGGCGGGGGGCCGGGGAGCAGTTCTTC.

Here the CDR3 reads CASSQVIAGYQETQYF. The CDR3 DNA reads as TGTGCCAGCAGCCAAGTGATAGCGGGCTACCAAGAGACCCAGTACTTC. The chain links TRBV3-1 (or the pseudogene TRBV3-2) to TRBJ2-5, with TRBD2 matching over 7 bases. Trimming cost V 1 base and J 0 bases; bases outside gene matches: 5. Germline V CDR1 and CDR2: LGHDT, YNNKEL (reference sequence). The CDR3 loop spans 16 amino acids.